These T cell receptor beta chains were read from a single sample in a study of shared clonotypes between healthy human individuals. Clones were sequenced by immunoSEQ multiplex PCR, and TCRdb holds only the in-frame ones, with some missing. The table includes 2 million to 2.5 million clones, approximately 96% detected once. The sequencing sample was made of naive CD4+ T cells sorted from blood. These receptors were taken from a young man in good health. Each CDR3 is given with its conserved first and last residue. The D gene is left open where the match is weak. Part of the rows lack a size; the others show once, few, many or a class for expanded clones.

J: TRBJ2-3
D: -
size: -
V: TRBV25-1
CDR3: CASSDPLPGPADTQYF
DNA: TGTGCCAGCAGTGATCCCCTACCCGGCCCAGCAGATACGCAGTATTTT

J: TRBJ2-4
D: -
size: -
V: TRBV6-5
CDR3: CASSYSGALAKNIQYF
DNA: TGTGCCAGCAGTTACTCCGGGGCCCTAGCCAAAAACATTCAGTACTTC

J: TRBJ1-4
D: -
size: -
V: TRBV20-1
CDR3: CSAGGEKLFF
DNA: TGCAGTGCTGGGGGTGAAAAACTGTTTTTT

J: TRBJ2-1
D: TRBD1
size: once
V: TRBV6-6
CDR3: CASSSRPGQGAEEQFF
DNA: TGTGCCAGCAGTTCCCGCCCGGGCCAGGGGGCCGAGGAGCAGTTCTTC

J: TRBJ2-5
D: -
size: once
V: TRBV6-5
CDR3: CASTKLGVETQYF
DNA: TGTGCCAGCACCAAATTAGGAGTAGAGACCCAGTACTTC

J: TRBJ2-1
D: TRBD2
size: -
V: TRBV4-1
CDR3: CASRLAGTYNEQFF
DNA: TGCGCCAGCAGACTAGCGGGAACATACAATGAGCAGTTCTTC

J: TRBJ1-3
D: TRBD1
size: -
V: TRBV6-1
CDR3: CASSDRGNTIYF
DNA: TGTGCCAGCAGTGACAGGGGGAACACCATATATTTT

J: TRBJ2-5
D: TRBD2
size: -
V: TRBV7-2
CDR3: CASSTRTSRETQYF
DNA: TGTGCCAGCAGCACCCGGACTAGCCGAGAGACCCAGTACTTC

J: TRBJ1-5
D: TRBD1
size: -
V: TRBV6-6
CDR3: CASSRDRDDNQPQHF
DNA: TGTGCCAGCAGCCGCGACAGGGATGACAATCAGCCCCAGCATTTT

J: TRBJ1-2
D: -
size: -
V: TRBV30
CDR3: CAWSFQEDGYTF
DNA: TGTGCCTGGAGTTTCCAGGAAGATGGCTACACCTTC

J: TRBJ1-3
D: -
size: once
V: TRBV28
CDR3: CAIQLGLGNTIYF
DNA: TGTGCCATCCAGTTAGGGCTCGGAAACACCATATATTTT

J: TRBJ1-2
D: TRBD1
size: -
V: TRBV29-1
CDR3: CSVRQGAPDLTNYGYTF
DNA: TGCAGCGTAAGACAGGGGGCGCCGGATTTAACTAACTATGGCTACACCTTC

J: TRBJ2-7
D: -
size: -
V: TRBV5-1
CDR3: CASSLAAAYEQYF
DNA: TGCGCCAGCAGCTTGGCCGCTGCCTACGAGCAGTACTTC

J: TRBJ2-5
D: -
size: -
V: TRBV6-1
CDR3: CASRVQGETQYF
DNA: TGTGCCAGCAGGGTACAGGGAGAGACCCAGTACTTC

J: TRBJ1-1
D: -
size: once
V: TRBV27
CDR3: CASSLASGRLNTEAFF
DNA: TGTGCCAGCAGTTTAGCCTCGGGACGGCTGAACACTGAAGCTTTCTTT

J: TRBJ1-1
D: TRBD1
size: -
V: TRBV15
CDR3: CATSRWTGADTEAFF
DNA: TGTGCCACCAGCAGATGGACAGGAGCGGACACTGAAGCTTTCTTT

J: TRBJ1-3
D: -
size: -
V: TRBV7-2
CDR3: CASSLEVSSGNTIYF
DNA: TGTGCCAGCAGCTTAGAGGTCTCCTCTGGAAACACCATATATTTT

J: TRBJ1-1
D: TRBD1
size: -
V: TRBV6-4
CDR3: CASSQTGGKAFF
DNA: TGTGCCAGCAGTCAGACAGGGGGTAAGGCTTTCTTT

J: TRBJ2-5
D: TRBD2
size: once
V: TRBV4-1
CDR3: CASSQGHGAGSQETQYF
DNA: TGCGCCAGCAGCCAAGGGCATGGAGCGGGGAGCCAAGAGACCCAGTACTTC

J: TRBJ2-7
D: -
size: -
V: TRBV9
CDR3: CASSVERSFLRNEQYF
DNA: TGTGCCAGCAGCGTAGAACGATCCTTCCTCCGGAACGAGCAGTACTTC

J: TRBJ1-1
D: -
size: -
V: TRBV9
CDR3: CASSGYRDPNTEAFF
DNA: TGTGCCAGCAGCGGCTACAGGGATCCGAACACTGAAGCTTTCTTT

J: TRBJ2-3
D: -
size: -
V: TRBV21-1
CDR3: CASTLAGGRVDTQYF
DNA: TGTGCCAGCACCCTAGCGGGGGGGCGAGTCGATACGCAGTATTTT

J: TRBJ2-7
D: TRBD1
size: -
V: TRBV6-6
CDR3: CASRPQGAFYEQYF
DNA: TGTGCCAGCAGGCCACAGGGGGCATTCTACGAGCAGTACTTC

J: TRBJ1-2
D: -
size: once
V: TRBV11-2
CDR3: CASSLARDSSYGYTF
DNA: TGTGCCAGCAGCTTAGCCCGGGATAGCTCCTATGGCTACACCTTC

J: TRBJ2-3
D: -
size: -
V: TRBV7-2
CDR3: CASSLVGSGSTDTQYF
DNA: TGTGCCAGCAGCTTAGTGGGTAGCGGCAGCACAGATACGCAGTATTTT

J: TRBJ1-2
D: -
size: -
V: TRBV21-1
CDR3: CASTPDSIHGYTF
DNA: TGTGCCAGCACCCCCGACAGTATTCATGGCTACACCTTC

J: TRBJ2-1
D: TRBD1
size: -
V: TRBV7-2
CDR3: CASSLGGQGADNEQFF
DNA: TGTGCCAGCAGCTTAGGGGGACAGGGGGCGGACAATGAGCAGTTCTTC

J: TRBJ2-5
D: TRBD2
size: -
V: TRBV18
CDR3: CASSPLPTSEETQYF
DNA: TGTGCCAGCTCACCACTCCCGACTAGCGAGGAGACCCAGTACTTC

J: TRBJ1-4
D: -
size: -
V: TRBV4-1
CDR3: CASSQDEGSPYEKLFF
DNA: TGCGCCAGCAGCCAAGATGAGGGCAGTCCCTATGAAAAACTGTTTTTT

J: TRBJ1-5
D: -
size: -
V: TRBV10-3
CDR3: CAISESEIQPQHF
DNA: TGTGCCATCAGTGAGTCTGAGATACAGCCCCAGCATTTT

J: TRBJ2-7
D: -
size: -
V: TRBV6-6
CDR3: CASSYDSPYEQYF
DNA: TGTGCCAGCAGTTACGACAGCCCCTACGAGCAGTACTTC

J: TRBJ2-2
D: -
size: -
V: TRBV18
CDR3: CASSPPTSGTGELFF
DNA: TGTGCCAGCTCACCACCTACAAGCGGCACCGGGGAGCTGTTTTTT

J: TRBJ1-1
D: -
size: few
V: TRBV30
CDR3: CAWGRLNTEAFF
DNA: TGTGCCTGGGGTAGGTTGAACACTGAAGCTTTCTTT

J: TRBJ1-3
D: TRBD1
size: -
V: TRBV30
CDR3: CAWSGQGGDTIYF
DNA: TGTGCCTGGAGTGGACAGGGGGGAGACACCATATATTTT

J: TRBJ2-7
D: TRBD2
size: -
V: TRBV7-9
CDR3: CASRPMVAGVKGSYEQYF
DNA: TGTGCCAGCAGACCAATGGTAGCGGGAGTAAAGGGCTCCTACGAGCAGTACTTC

J: TRBJ1-6
D: -
size: -
V: TRBV6-4
CDR3: CASSDQGGSPLHF
DNA: TGTGCCAGCAGTGATCAAGGAGGTTCACCCCTCCACTTT

J: TRBJ2-5
D: -
size: -
V: TRBV30
CDR3: CAWRVGETQYF
DNA: TGTGCCTGGAGGGTCGGGGAGACCCAGTACTTC

J: TRBJ2-7
D: -
size: -
V: TRBV30
CDR3: CAWSVGGASYEQYF
DNA: TGTGCCTGGAGTGTAGGTGGGGCCTCCTACGAGCAGTACTTC

J: TRBJ1-4
D: -
size: -
V: TRBV7-8
CDR3: CASSQRPGLINEKLFF
DNA: TGTGCCAGCAGCCAACGACCGGGACTGATTAATGAAAAACTGTTTTTT